This T cell receptor beta chain was captured in a study of T cell changes during pregnancy in multiple sclerosis. Germline CDR1 is MNHNY and CDR2 is SVGAGI (reference sequence). The CDR3 has 15 amino acids. Trimming stripped 1 base from V and 0 bases from J, with 6 bases between. This clone was counted a single time. The repertoire was sequenced with immunoSEQ multiplex PCR; TCRdb's copy has only in-frame clones and lacks some. Of 60,000 or so clones in the sample, just under 90% were seen once. Sequenced: peripheral blood from another person, used as feeder cells. The chain couples TRBV6-6 to TRBJ1-4; D may be TRBD1 (6 bases). The receptor comes from a human donor whose cells served as feeder cells for cultures in a pregnancy study. CDR3 coding DNA: TGTGCCAGCAGTTACTACAGGGCAACTAATGAAAAACTGTTTTTT. It codes for CASSYYRATNEKLFF.